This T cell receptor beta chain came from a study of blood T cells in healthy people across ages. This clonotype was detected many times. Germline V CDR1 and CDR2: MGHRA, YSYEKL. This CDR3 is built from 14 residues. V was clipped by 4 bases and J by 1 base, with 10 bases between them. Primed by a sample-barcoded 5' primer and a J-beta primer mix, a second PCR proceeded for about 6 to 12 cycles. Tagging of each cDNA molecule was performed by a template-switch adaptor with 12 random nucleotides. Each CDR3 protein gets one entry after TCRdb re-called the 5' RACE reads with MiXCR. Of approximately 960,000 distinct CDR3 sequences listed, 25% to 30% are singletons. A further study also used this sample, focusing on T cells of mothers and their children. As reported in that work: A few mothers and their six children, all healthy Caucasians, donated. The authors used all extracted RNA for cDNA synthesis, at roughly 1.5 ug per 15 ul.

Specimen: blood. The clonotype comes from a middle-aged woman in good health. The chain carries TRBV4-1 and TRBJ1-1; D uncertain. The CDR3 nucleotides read TGCGCCAGCAGCCGAGTAAACAAGAACACTGAAGCTTTCTTT. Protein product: CASSRVNKNTEAFF.